This T cell receptor beta chain was profiled in a study of Graves' ophthalmopathy and Graves' hyperthyroidism. Study-level findings and limits: From stable hyperthyroidism, ophthalmopathy was separated by a 13-signature model with 85% to 90% sensitivity and roughly 81% specificity. Forecasting of ophthalmopathy progression by the model achieved approximately 70% sensitivity and 72% to 75% specificity.

CDR1 LNHDA and CDR2 SQIVND come from the germline V gene (reference sequence). This CDR3 comprises 15 residues. V lost 4 bases and J lost 3, with 15 bases in between. If patients had other autoimmune diseases, uncontrolled infections, pregnancy or lactation, they were excluded. Many counts were recorded for this clonotype. Its specificity is not known. Using RNA transcripts, the TCR beta CDR3 regions were amplified. HTBI primers served in a first-round RT-PCR, which a second-round multiplex PCR followed. In TCRdb, the multiplex PCR reads were re-called with MiXCR into one record per CDR3 protein. Here the sample spans over 500,000 distinct CDR3 sequences, around a fifth being singletons.

This receptor was identified in a woman under 30 with stable Graves' hyperthyroidism. Some clones in this sample may be carry-over from other donors' samples. The specimen was peripheral blood. The chain combines TRBV19 with TRBJ1-1, with D perhaps TRBD1 (5 bases). In DNA form, the CDR3 reads TGTGCCAGTAGTACCAGGGTAAGGCGATACACTGAAGCTTTCTTT. This sequence encodes CASSTRVRRYTEAFF.